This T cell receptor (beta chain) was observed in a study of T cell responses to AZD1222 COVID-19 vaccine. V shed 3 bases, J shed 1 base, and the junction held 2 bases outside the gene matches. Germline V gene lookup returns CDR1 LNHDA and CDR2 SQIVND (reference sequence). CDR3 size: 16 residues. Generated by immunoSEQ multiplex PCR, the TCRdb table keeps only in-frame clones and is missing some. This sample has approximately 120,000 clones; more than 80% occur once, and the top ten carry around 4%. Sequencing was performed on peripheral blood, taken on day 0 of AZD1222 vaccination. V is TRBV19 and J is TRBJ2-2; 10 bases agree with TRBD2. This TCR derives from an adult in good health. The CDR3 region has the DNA TGTGCCAGTAGTATCATAGCGGGAGGGAACACCGGGGAGCTGTTTTTT. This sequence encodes CASSIIAGGNTGELFF.